These T cell receptor beta chains were read from a single sample in a study of cytomegalovirus exposure and HLA in healthy donors. Sequencing was performed with immunoSEQ multiplex PCR; in TCRdb, only in-frame clones are kept and a portion is missing. The repertoire holds approximately 200,000 clones, with 79% as singletons. Sequencing was performed on PBMCs. The receptors were sampled from a girl aged 5 to 17 in good health and CMV-seropositive. The CDR3 runs from the conserved cysteine through the conserved F or W.

CDR3 protein: CASTTSRTSGNYNEQFF
V gene: TRBV27
J gene: TRBJ2-1

CDR3 protein: CASSLREGAYYGYTF
V gene: TRBV7-7
J gene: TRBJ1-2

CDR3 protein: CASSEAQGGGYTF
V gene: TRBV6-1
J gene: TRBJ1-2

CDR3 protein: CASGSGGFLAKNIQYF
V gene: TRBV27
J gene: TRBJ2-4

CDR3 protein: CASSQGRDNPPYEQYF
V gene: TRBV5-5
J gene: TRBJ2-7

CDR3 protein: CASSRPGSPGGYTF
V gene: TRBV27
J gene: TRBJ1-2

CDR3 protein: CASSLEWGGANYGYTF
V gene: TRBV7-9
J gene: TRBJ1-2

CDR3 protein: CASGFRVSGLVEQFF
V gene: TRBV12-5
J gene: TRBJ2-1

CDR3 protein: CASSLVLEETQYF
V gene: TRBV5-6
J gene: TRBJ2-5

CDR3 protein: CASSRAGGQPQHF
V gene: TRBV5-6
J gene: TRBJ1-5

CDR3 protein: CASSPNRGGELFF
V gene: TRBV5-4
J gene: TRBJ2-2

CDR3 protein: CASSGGTGGSGTQYF
V gene: TRBV2
J gene: TRBJ2-5

CDR3 protein: CASSVGPLSGGFSRGETQYF
V gene: TRBV9
J gene: TRBJ2-5

CDR3 protein: CSAEAGYEQYF
V gene: TRBV20-1
J gene: TRBJ2-7

CDR3 protein: CASTSGSVRNTIYF
V gene: TRBV9
J gene: TRBJ1-3

CDR3 protein: CASSGRAHYGYTF
V gene: TRBV6-1
J gene: TRBJ1-2

CDR3 protein: CASSFGVSEQYF
V gene: TRBV7-2
J gene: TRBJ2-7

CDR3 protein: CASSRDSSGANVLTF
V gene: TRBV4-1
J gene: TRBJ2-6

CDR3 protein: CASSPYTRQGANTEAFF
V gene: TRBV18
J gene: TRBJ1-1

CDR3 protein: CASSTSGGATDTQYF
V gene: TRBV9
J gene: TRBJ2-3

CDR3 protein: CASRKTGGGNQPQHF
V gene: TRBV6-5
J gene: TRBJ1-5

CDR3 protein: CASSVASLAVETQYF
V gene: TRBV9
J gene: TRBJ2-5

CDR3 protein: CAISGTTGRLNYGYTF
V gene: TRBV10-3
J gene: TRBJ1-2

CDR3 protein: CASSEWGTGGAGSQYF
V gene: TRBV25-1
J gene: TRBJ2-5

CDR3 protein: CASSQETGYEQYF
V gene: TRBV4-1
J gene: TRBJ2-7

CDR3 protein: CASSQEQGQGYTF
V gene: TRBV4-3
J gene: TRBJ1-2

CDR3 protein: CASSQSGSSYNEQFF
V gene: TRBV6-5
J gene: TRBJ2-1

CDR3 protein: CASSQVIASNQPQHF
V gene: TRBV4-3
J gene: TRBJ1-5

CDR3 protein: CASSFYPGYNSPLHF
V gene: TRBV5-8
J gene: TRBJ1-6

CDR3 protein: CATSRDGAEGYEQFF
V gene: TRBV15
J gene: TRBJ2-1

CDR3 protein: CASSVSTGELFF
V gene: TRBV2
J gene: TRBJ2-2

CDR3 protein: CASSAPGTNNQPQHF
V gene: TRBV2
J gene: TRBJ1-5

CDR3 protein: CASSSSAGTGRGIQYF
V gene: TRBV6-6
J gene: TRBJ2-4

CDR3 protein: CASSPQRGVSETQYF
V gene: TRBV2
J gene: TRBJ2-5

CDR3 protein: CASSSSGGYNEQFF
V gene: TRBV5-1
J gene: TRBJ2-1

CDR3 protein: CASSVEGGSYEQYF
V gene: TRBV2
J gene: TRBJ2-7

CDR3 protein: CASSFSTGGNQPQHF
V gene: TRBV7-8
J gene: TRBJ1-5

CDR3 protein: CASSGGGRGDTQYF
V gene: TRBV19
J gene: TRBJ2-3

CDR3 protein: CASSSRTVTDTQYF
V gene: TRBV5-5
J gene: TRBJ2-3

CDR3 protein: CASSRGWDSSYEQYF
V gene: TRBV6-5
J gene: TRBJ2-7

CDR3 protein: CAISPPWTGMYTGELFF
V gene: TRBV10-3
J gene: TRBJ2-2

CDR3 protein: CASSFTGTAYNEQFF
V gene: TRBV11-2
J gene: TRBJ2-1

CDR3 protein: CASRWTGGGGYTF
V gene: TRBV28
J gene: TRBJ1-2

CDR3 protein: CASSFWAPTVASSYGYTF
V gene: TRBV27
J gene: TRBJ1-2

CDR3 protein: CASSSEAGYEQYF
V gene: TRBV5-1
J gene: TRBJ2-7

CDR3 protein: CASSLTGYSPLHF
V gene: TRBV5-6
J gene: TRBJ1-6

CDR3 protein: CASSWDRGSVNTEAFF
V gene: TRBV6-5
J gene: TRBJ1-1

CDR3 protein: CAISGVQLAGVTDTQYF
V gene: TRBV10-3
J gene: TRBJ2-3

CDR3 protein: CASSGGGASYNEQFF
V gene: TRBV7-7
J gene: TRBJ2-1

CDR3 protein: CASSYPQGASGETQYF
V gene: TRBV6-6
J gene: TRBJ2-5

CDR3 protein: CATSRDKDRAYEQYF
V gene: TRBV15
J gene: .

CDR3 protein: CASSPTGNYGYTF
V gene: TRBV7-6
J gene: TRBJ1-2

CDR3 protein: CAWSVGTSGAETQYF
V gene: TRBV30
J gene: TRBJ2-5

CDR3 protein: CATGQQRGVDTQYF
V gene: TRBV10-2
J gene: TRBJ2-3

CDR3 protein: CASSLSGQANSPLHF
V gene: TRBV27
J gene: TRBJ1-6

CDR3 protein: CASRAGLSETQYF
V gene: TRBV6-1
J gene: TRBJ2-5